This entry lists 15 T cell receptor beta chains sequenced from one sample in a study of OX40 agonist ivuxolimab in advanced cancers. Profiling relied on immunoSEQ multiplex PCR, and the TCRdb table lists in-frame clones only, not all of them. The sample consists of 80,000 to 100,000 clones, approximately 95% of them appearing once. The source material was CD4+ or CD8+ T cells sorted from blood, sampled in a trial of the OX40 agonist ivuxolimab. The receptors derive from an adult with an advanced solid tumor such as melanoma, head and neck, liver or kidney cancer.

V usage is TRBV7-9 and J usage is TRBJ1-5, with TRBD1 identical over 7 bases. The germline V gene encodes CDR1 SEHNR and CDR2 FQNEAQ (reference sequence). CDR3 size: 13 residues. V lost 5 bases, J lost 7 bases, and 5 bases stayed unmatched. In nucleotides, the CDR3 is TGTGCCAGCAGCCCGCAGGGGGGCCAGCCCCAGCATTTT. This sequence encodes CASSPQGGQPQHF.

This sequence joins TRBV6-5 and TRBJ1-5; a weak D match, TRBD1 (5 bases). Germline CDR1 and CDR2: MNHEY and SVGAGI. The CDR3 runs 13 residues. Trimming cost V 5 bases and J 5 bases, with 10 bases left between them. The CDR3 sequence: CASSQNRYQPQHF. The DNA of the CDR3 is TGTGCCAGCAGTCAGAACAGGTATCAGCCCCAGCATTTT.

CDR3 loop: CAWSYRGNQPQHF. In nucleotides, the CDR3 is TGTGCCTGGAGTTACAGGGGTAATCAGCCCCAGCATTTT. This chain links TRBV30 with TRBJ1-5; 7 bases match TRBD1. J was trimmed by 4 bases and V by 2 bases; bases with no gene match: 2. CDR1 and CDR2 from the germline V gene are GTSNPN and SVGIG (reference sequence). CDR3 length: 13 amino acids.

The chain has TRBV21-1 and TRBJ2-5; TRBD1, as called in the table, went unchecked against the DNA. TRBV21-1 is shown as a pseudogene. The CDR3 sequence is 15 residues long. CDR3 coding DNA: TGTGCCAGCAGCAAAAAACAGGGAGAACGAGAGACCCAGTACTTC. Protein: CASSKKQGERETQYF.

The gene calls are TRBV9 and TRBJ1-1, with D maybe TRBD1 (6 bases). The germline V and J ends were trimmed by 3 bases and 4 bases, with 19 bases remaining between them. Germline V lookup: CDR1 SGDLS, CDR2 YYNGEE. The CDR3 runs to 16 residues. CDR3 bases: TGTGCCAGCAGCGCAGCGTTGGGGGGGCCCGGCACTGAAGCTTTCTTT. Translation gives CASSAALGGPGTEAFF.

The V and J genes are TRBV6-5 and TRBJ2-7, with a tentative D call TRBD1 (6 bases). CDR1 is MNHEY, CDR2 SVGAGI, per germline. The CDR3 contains 15 residues. Trimming left V 5 bases short and J 2 bases short, with 16 bases between. The CDR3 region is CASSLFGAGAYEQYF. DNA of the CDR3: TGTGCCAGCAGTCTATTTGGAGCAGGGGCCTACGAGCAGTACTTC.

CDR3 protein: CASIPLRGADTGELFF. CDR3 sequence (DNA): TGTGCCAGCATTCCACTCAGGGGCGCGGATACCGGGGAGCTGTTTTTT. The chain has TRBV6-4 and TRBJ2-2; a weak D match, TRBD1 (6 bases). The V end lost 7 bases, the J end lost 5 bases, and 20 bases lay between the germline ends. Per the germline V gene, CDR1 is MRHNA and CDR2 is SNTAGT. The length of the CDR3 is 16 residues.

The rearrangement joins TRBV9 to TRBJ2-2; D not certain. The ends were cut back, 4 bases at V and 4 bases at J, with 11 bases in the middle. This CDR3 contains 14 residues. CDR1 and CDR2 (germline): SGDLS, YYNGEE. The CDR3 sequence: CASSPWPSTGELFF. The DNA of the CDR3 is TGTGCCAGCAGCCCCTGGCCCAGCACCGGGGAGCTGTTTTTT.

The genes are TRBV30 and TRBJ2-5; TRBD1 matches at 8 bases. CDR3 length equals 12 residues. The V and J ends lost 5 bases and 4 bases, in that order; junction bases with no gene match: 3. Germline V gene sequence: CDR1 GTSNPN, CDR2 SVGIG (reference sequence). The CDR3 region is CAWARGRETQYF. CDR3 DNA sequence: TGTGCCTGGGCCAGGGGGCGAGAGACCCAGTACTTC.

The chain is built from TRBV28 and TRBJ1-5, with D unresolved. The CDR3 has 15 residues. The V and J ends lost 3 bases and 2 bases respectively, with 11 bases between them. Germline V gene sequence: CDR1 MDHEN, CDR2 SYDVKM. Here the CDR3 DNA reads TGTGCCAGCAGTTTCATGCTCGGTGGCAATCAGCCCCAGCATTTT. Amino acids: CASSFMLGGNQPQHF.

This clone was detected once. V gene TRBV11-3 combines with J gene TRBJ2-7, with TRBD1 identical over 7 bases. J was trimmed by 5 bases and V by 3 bases; bases with no gene match: 7. Germline V CDR1 and CDR2: SGHNT, YENEEA. The length of the CDR3 is 14 residues. Written as DNA, the CDR3 is TGTGCCAGCAGCTTGACAGGGTATGCTGACGAGCAGTACTTC. Translation: CASSLTGYADEQYF. Using reference TRBV11-3 and TRBJ2-7 for the parts outside the CDR3, the full variable domain is EAGVVQSPRYKIIEKKQPVAFWCNPISGHNTLYWYLQNLGQGPELLIRYENEEAVDDSQLPKDRFSAERLKGVDSTLKIQPAELGDSAVYLCASSLTGYADEQYFGPGTRLTVT.

This chain links TRBV5-6 with TRBJ1-5; D is unresolved. The CDR3 length is 15 residues. CDR1 is SGHDT and CDR2 is YYEEEE in the germline V gene. Trimming took off 0 bases at V and 2 bases at J, with 9 bases between the two ends. The CDR3 sequence is CASSLGVVGNQPQHF. The CDR3 DNA sequence: TGTGCCAGCAGCTTGGGGGTGGTGGGCAATCAGCCCCAGCATTTT.

The chain uses TRBV27 and TRBJ1-6, with D uncertain. The CDR3 runs 12 residues. V was clipped by 4 bases and J by 7 bases, with 5 bases between them. CDR1 is MNHEY and CDR2 is SMNVEV in the germline V gene (reference sequence). CDR3 coding DNA: TGTGCCAGCAGTTACCGAAATTCACCCCTCCACTTT. Translating it yields CASSYRNSPLHF.

This clone has just one count. This rearrangement joins TRBV7-9 to TRBJ2-5, with TRBD2 identical over 7 bases. The germline V gene encodes CDR1 SEHNR and CDR2 FQNEAQ (reference sequence). The V gene end was trimmed by 1 base and the J gene end by 5 bases; junction bases not matched to a gene: 7. The CDR3 runs to 15 residues. The CDR3 DNA is TGTGCCAGCAGCTTAGTTGCTAGCGGAGGGGAGACCCAGTACTTC. It translates to CASSLVASGGETQYF.

The V call is TRBV28, the J call TRBJ2-3; maybe TRBD2 (6 bases). In germline, CDR1 is MDHEN, CDR2 SYDVKM. V was cut by 4 bases and J by 5 bases, with 7 bases left in between. This CDR3 comprises 12 residues. The CDR3 loop is CASSSTRDTQYF. In DNA form, the CDR3 reads TGTGCCAGCAGTTCGACTAGAGATACGCAGTATTTT.